Listed here is a single TCR beta chain. This sample was included in a study of control samples from healthy donors and cancer patients. Using immunoSEQ multiplex PCR, the repertoire was profiled, and TCRdb retains in-frame clones only, with some absent. This table has over 150,000 clones, around 90% appearing once. Germline loops: CDR1 SGHDT, CDR2 YYEEEE. The CDR3 contains 14 residues. V dropped 3 bases and J dropped 5 bases, with 15 bases sitting between them. The rearrangement links TRBV5-6 to TRBJ2-7; D is undetermined. The sequencing input was blood. The clonotype comes from a man aged 25-45 years in good health. The CDR3: CASSSRTMYDEQYF. CDR3 nucleotide sequence: TGTGCCAGCAGCTCTCGGACCATGTACGACGAGCAGTACTTC.